This is a list of T cell receptor beta chains from one sample in a study of cytomegalovirus exposure and HLA in healthy donors. Repertoires were generated with immunoSEQ multiplex PCR, while TCRdb's copy carries only in-frame clones and drops some. The top ten clones hold approximately 0.31% of a sample with about 200,000 clones, about 86% of them seen once. The source material was PBMCs. These receptors all stem from a woman under 40 in good health and CMV-seronegative. Both conserved end residues are part of each CDR3. A D gene is named only where the DNA matches it firmly. Expanded clones are given a class, and other clones once, few, many or no size at all.

V gene	clone size	J gene	D gene	CDR3 protein	CDR3 DNA
TRBV6-9	-	TRBJ1-3	-	CASIGKTSSGNTIYF	TGTGCCAGCATCGGAAAGACAAGCTCTGGAAACACCATATATTTT
TRBV7-9	-	TRBJ2-3	TRBD2	CASSLTGAGADTQYF	TGTGCCAGCAGCTTAACCGGGGCGGGGGCAGATACGCAGTATTTT
TRBV9	-	TRBJ2-3	TRBD2	CASSVGGSGGLADTQYF	TGTGCCAGCAGCGTAGGGGGTAGCGGGGGGCTCGCAGATACGCAGTATTTT
TRBV19	-	TRBJ2-5	TRBD1	CASSRNSGTGQETQYF	TGTGCCAGTAGTAGAAACTCCGGGACAGGGCAAGAGACCCAGTACTTC
TRBV29-1	-	TRBJ2-3	-	CSVQSGPDTQYF	TGCAGCGTCCAAAGTGGCCCAGATACGCAGTATTTT
TRBV11-2	-	TRBJ2-3	TRBD2	CASSLALAAGTQYF	TGTGCCAGCAGCTTAGCACTAGCAGCGGGAACGCAGTATTTT
TRBV27	-	TRBJ1-4	-	CASSFGTRSGKLFF	TGTGCCAGCAGTTTCGGGACAAGGTCCGGAAAACTGTTTTTT
TRBV5-1	-	TRBJ2-1	-	CASSPLSVNEQFF	TGCGCCAGCAGCCCCCTTAGTGTGAATGAGCAGTTCTTC
TRBV6-6	few	TRBJ1-2	-	CASRFTGSYGYTF	TGTGCCAGCAGATTTACAGGATCCTATGGCTACACCTTC
TRBV6-5	-	TRBJ2-7	-	CASSYSGGAEQYF	TGTGCCAGCAGTTACTCGGGGGGGGCGGAGCAGTACTTC
TRBV2	-	TRBJ1-2	-	CASSEGGGSPYYTF	TGTGCCAGCAGTGAAGGGGGGGGCAGCCCCTACTACACCTTC
TRBV5-8	-	TRBJ2-1	TRBD2	CASSFRPTSGSGNEQFF	TGTGCCAGCAGCTTCCGCCCGACTAGCGGGAGTGGGAATGAGCAGTTCTTC
TRBV5-1	-	TRBJ2-6	-	CASSDDRSGANVLTF	TGCGCCAGCAGTGATGACAGGTCTGGGGCCAACGTCCTGACTTTC
TRBV27	-	TRBJ2-3	-	CASSSGLYTDTQYF	TGTGCCAGCAGTTCGGGACTCTACACAGATACGCAGTATTTT
TRBV6-7	few	TRBJ2-3	TRBD2	CASSSPVAGDTDTQYF	TGTGCCAGCAGTTCTCCCGTAGCGGGAGACACAGATACGCAGTATTTT
TRBV6-4	-	TRBJ1-2	-	CASSERGSLNYGYTF	TGTGCCAGCAGTGAGAGAGGCTCACTAAACTATGGCTACACCTTC
TRBV18	-	TRBJ2-4	TRBD1	CASSPPTGTETLLAKNIQYF	TGTGCCAGCTCACCACCAACCGGGACAGAAACGCTTTTAGCCAAAAACATTCAGTACTTC
TRBV27	-	TRBJ2-7	-	CASSSPKDGGNYEQYF	TGTGCCAGCAGTTCACCAAAGGACGGGGGAAACTACGAGCAGTACTTC
TRBV7-9	-	TRBJ2-2	TRBD1	CASSQQGMNTGELFF	TGTGCCAGCAGCCAACAGGGGATGAACACCGGGGAGCTGTTTTTT
TRBV2	-	TRBJ1-4	-	CASILGQGRSEKLFF	TGTGCCAGCATCCTGGGGCAAGGTCGATCGGAAAAACTGTTTTTT
TRBV5-1	-	TRBJ1-6	TRBD1	CASSSDPTGVSPLHF	TGCGCCAGCAGCTCCGACCCCACAGGGGTTTCACCCCTCCACTTT
TRBV5-6	-	TRBJ1-1	-	CASRLEGNTEAFF	TGTGCCAGCAGACTCGAGGGGAACACTGAAGCTTTCTTT
TRBV29-1	-	TRBJ2-1	TRBD2	CSVGTSGGQFF	TGCAGCGTGGGGACTAGCGGGGGTCAGTTCTTC
TRBV2	-	TRBJ2-7	TRBD2	CASKVAGGSYEQYF	TGTGCCAGCAAGGTAGCGGGGGGCTCCTACGAGCAGTACTTC
TRBV11-2	-	TRBJ2-7	-	CASSLSPYYEQYF	TGTGCCAGCAGCTTAAGCCCTTACTACGAGCAGTACTTC
TRBV7-3	once	TRBJ1-3	-	CASSLTRCGGVSPTTGIGNTIYF	TGTGCCAGCAGCTTAACGCGGTGTGGGGGGGTCTCGCCTACTACAGGTATTGGAAACACCATATATTTT
TRBV5-4	once	TRBJ1-2	-	CASTLAGELDYGYTF	TGTGCCAGCACCTTAGCGGGGGAATTAGACTATGGCTACACCTTC
TRBV11-3	-	TRBJ1-1	TRBD1	CASSPDRDTEAFF	TGTGCCAGCAGCCCTGACAGGGACACTGAAGCTTTCTTT
TRBV19	-	TRBJ2-7	-	CASSPDGSSYEQYF	TGTGCCAGTAGTCCCGACGGGAGCTCCTACGAGCAGTACTTC
TRBV28	-	TRBJ2-5	TRBD2	CASESIAGTSETQYF	TGTGCCAGCGAAAGTATAGCGGGGACCTCGGAGACCCAGTACTTC
TRBV6-5	few	TRBJ2-5	TRBD2	CASSRLAGSETQYF	TGTGCCAGCAGTCGACTAGCGGGATCAGAGACCCAGTACTTC
TRBV6-1	once	TRBJ2-7	-	CASSESYSYEQYF	TGTGCCAGCAGTGAGTCCTACTCCTACGAGCAGTACTTC
TRBV19	once	TRBJ2-5	TRBD2	CASSPGLAGVETQYF	TGTGCCAGTAGTCCGGGACTAGCGGGAGTAGAGACCCAGTACTTC
TRBV27	-	TRBJ1-5	-	CASSLGRKDCSNQPQHF	TGTGCCAGCAGTTTGGGGAGGAAAGACTGTAGCAATCAGCCCCAGCATTTT
TRBV5-4	-	TRBJ2-1	-	CASSPPIHGGYNEQFF	TGTGCCAGCAGCCCGCCAATTCACGGGGGTTACAATGAGCAGTTCTTC